These T cell receptor beta chains were read from a single sample in a study of response to subunit inactivated influenza vaccine. TCRdb re-derived calls from the RT-PCR reads in MiXCR, one entry per CDR3 protein. The data show approximately 570,000 distinct CDR3 sequences, with roughly 8.2% seen just once and over 10% held by the top ten. The sample here was PBMCs from blood, taken 23 to 25 months after vaccination. Receptor source: a man aged 45 to 70 who received an inactivated influenza vaccine. Both conserved end residues are trimmed from each CDR3. A clone size is listed for some rows: how often the clone was seen (once, few, many), or a class if it is expanded.

V	size	J	CDR3
TRBV6-6	.	TRBJ2-3	ASSPTVADTQY
TRBV5-1	few	TRBJ1-2	ATAGASNYGYT
TRBV5-1	many	TRBJ2-7	ASSFRGDEQY
TRBV7-8	few	TRBJ2-5	ASRRPGGPQETQY
TRBV11-2	many	TRBJ2-7	ASKLAGDYEQY
TRBV7-9	.	TRBJ1-4	ASSPRRDSEKLF
TRBV5-6	many	TRBJ1-5	ASSSQGGGNQPQH
TRBV4-3	many	TRBJ2-3	ASSPNLGQGGDTQY
TRBV7-8	many	TRBJ2-5	ASSLGVTQETQY
TRBV7-9	many	TRBJ2-1	ASSGNGQNNEQF
TRBV29-1	.	TRBJ2-1	SVTSGTGEQF
TRBV7-9	many	TRBJ2-1	ASSLGTSGRRNEQF
TRBV20-1	few	TRBJ2-7	SAVRGDSYEQY
TRBV2	few	TRBJ1-2	ASKQRDPRGGYT
TRBV9	few	TRBJ2-7	ASSVDSRTYEQY
TRBV6-1	many	TRBJ1-1	ASRLQGNTEAF
TRBV20-1	many	TRBJ2-1	SARDPADTYNEQF
TRBV10-1	few	TRBJ2-7	ASSEGRGTSGYEQY
TRBV6-1	.	TRBJ2-5	ASSQGQGAALETQY
TRBV24-1	.	TRBJ2-1	ATSETGLGPRDEQF
TRBV6-1	few	TRBJ2-7	ASSERGTSYEQY
TRBV5-6	many	TRBJ2-3	ASSRESGTDTQY
TRBV6-1	few	TRBJ1-3	ASSGRGGGGGNTIY
TRBV12-3/TRBV12-4	many	TRBJ2-7	ASSRPPKDIYGHEQY
TRBV12-3/TRBV12-4	.	TRBJ2-1	ASSLGWGGNEQF
TRBV4-2	few	TRBJ1-5	ASSQDLARHNQPQH